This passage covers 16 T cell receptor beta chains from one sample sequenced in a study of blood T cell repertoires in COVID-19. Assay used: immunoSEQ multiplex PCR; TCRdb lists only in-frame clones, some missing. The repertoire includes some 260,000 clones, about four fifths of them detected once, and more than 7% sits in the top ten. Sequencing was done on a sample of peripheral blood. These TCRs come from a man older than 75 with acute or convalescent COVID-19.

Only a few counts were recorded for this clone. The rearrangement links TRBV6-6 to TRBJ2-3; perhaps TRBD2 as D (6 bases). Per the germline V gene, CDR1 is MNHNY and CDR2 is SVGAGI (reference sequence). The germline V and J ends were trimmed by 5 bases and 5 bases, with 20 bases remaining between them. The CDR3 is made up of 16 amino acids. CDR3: CASSRGWATGGDTQYF. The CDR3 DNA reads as TGTGCCAGCAGTCGTGGGTGGGCTACCGGGGGAGATACGCAGTATTTT.

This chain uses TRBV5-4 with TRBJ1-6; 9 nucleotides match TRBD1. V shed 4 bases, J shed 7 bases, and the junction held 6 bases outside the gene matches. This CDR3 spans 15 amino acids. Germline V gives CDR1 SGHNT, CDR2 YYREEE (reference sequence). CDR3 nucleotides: TGTGCCAGCAGCGTAGGACAGGGGAAGAATTCACCCCTCCACTTT. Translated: CASSVGQGKNSPLHF.

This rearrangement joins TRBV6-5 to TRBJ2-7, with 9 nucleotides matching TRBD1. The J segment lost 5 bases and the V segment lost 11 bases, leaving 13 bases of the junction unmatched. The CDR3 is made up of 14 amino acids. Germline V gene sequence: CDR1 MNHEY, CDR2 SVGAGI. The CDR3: CAGSRYRGRDEQYF. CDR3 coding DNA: TGTGCCGGATCGAGATACAGGGGGCGAGACGAGCAGTACTTC.

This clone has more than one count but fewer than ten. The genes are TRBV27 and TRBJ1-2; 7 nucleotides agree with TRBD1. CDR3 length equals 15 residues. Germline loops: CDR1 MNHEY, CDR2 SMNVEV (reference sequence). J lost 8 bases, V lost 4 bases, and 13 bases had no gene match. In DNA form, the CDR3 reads TGTGCCAGCAGTTGGGCCTTGACAGGGATCGGCGGCTACACCTTC. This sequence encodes CASSWALTGIGGYTF.

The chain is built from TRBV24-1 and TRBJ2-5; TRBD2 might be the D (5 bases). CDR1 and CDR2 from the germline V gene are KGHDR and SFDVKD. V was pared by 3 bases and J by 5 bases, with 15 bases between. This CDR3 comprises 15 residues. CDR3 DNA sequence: TGTGCCACCAGTGATGTGCGCGCGGGCGGTGAGACCCAGTACTTC. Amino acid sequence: CATSDVRAGGETQYF.

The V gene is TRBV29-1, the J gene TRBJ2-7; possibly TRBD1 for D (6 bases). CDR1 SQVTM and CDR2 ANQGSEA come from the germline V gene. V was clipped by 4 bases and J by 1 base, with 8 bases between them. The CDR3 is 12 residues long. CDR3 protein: CSVGRGSYEQYF. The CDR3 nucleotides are TGCAGCGTTGGCAGGGGTTCCTACGAGCAGTACTTC.

The CDR3 reads CASRFSGTGYSPLHF. DNA of the CDR3: TGTGCCAGCAGATTCTCCGGGACAGGGTATTCACCCCTCCACTTT. The genes are TRBV2 and TRBJ1-6, with 9 nucleotides matching TRBD1. The CDR3 contains 15 residues. V dropped 6 bases and J dropped 8; count of bases not matched to a gene: 8. The germline V gene has CDR1 SNHLY and CDR2 FYNNEI.

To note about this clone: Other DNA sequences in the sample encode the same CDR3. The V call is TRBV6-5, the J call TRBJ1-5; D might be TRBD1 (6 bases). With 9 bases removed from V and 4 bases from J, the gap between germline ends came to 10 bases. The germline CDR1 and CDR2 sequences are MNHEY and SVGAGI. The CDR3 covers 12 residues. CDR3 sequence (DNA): TGTGCCAGTGGACAGCCTAATCAGCCCCAGCATTTT. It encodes CASGQPNQPQHF.

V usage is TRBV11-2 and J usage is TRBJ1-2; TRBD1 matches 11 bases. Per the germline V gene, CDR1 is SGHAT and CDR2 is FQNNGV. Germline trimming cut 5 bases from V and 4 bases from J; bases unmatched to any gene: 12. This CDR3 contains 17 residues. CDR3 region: CASSLRDRGTLGYGYTF. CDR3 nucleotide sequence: TGTGCCAGCAGCCTGCGGGACAGGGGGACCCTAGGCTATGGCTACACCTTC.

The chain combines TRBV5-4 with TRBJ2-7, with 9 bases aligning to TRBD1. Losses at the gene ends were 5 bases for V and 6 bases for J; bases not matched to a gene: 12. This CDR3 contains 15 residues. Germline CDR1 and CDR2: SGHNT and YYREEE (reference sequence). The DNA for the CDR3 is TGTGCCAGCAGTCGTTCGGGGACAGGGATTCGCGAGCAGTACTTC. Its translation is CASSRSGTGIREQYF.

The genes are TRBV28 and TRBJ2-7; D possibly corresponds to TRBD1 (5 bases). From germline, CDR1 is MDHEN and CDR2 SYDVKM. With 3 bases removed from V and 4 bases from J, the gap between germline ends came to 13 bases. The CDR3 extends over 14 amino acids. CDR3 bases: TGTGCCAGCAGTTTGGGTCAGGGTTTGTACGAGCAGTACTTC. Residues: CASSLGQGLYEQYF.

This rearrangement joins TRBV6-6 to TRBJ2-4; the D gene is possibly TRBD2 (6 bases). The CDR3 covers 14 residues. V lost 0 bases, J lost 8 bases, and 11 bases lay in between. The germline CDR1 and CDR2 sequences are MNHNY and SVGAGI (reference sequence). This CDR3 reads CASSYSGREDIQYF. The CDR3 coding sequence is TGTGCCAGCAGTTACTCGGGCAGGGAGGACATTCAGTACTTC.

CDR3 in DNA: TGTGCCAGCAGCTTAGATCAGGGCAGGGTGAATGAGCAGTTCTTC. Translated, it gives CASSLDQGRVNEQFF. This chain joins TRBV7-2 and TRBJ2-1; possible D gene TRBD1, 5 bases. Trimming removed 1 base at V and 7 bases at J, with 14 bases between. There are 15 residues in the CDR3. Germline V gene lookup returns CDR1 SGHTA and CDR2 FQGNSA.

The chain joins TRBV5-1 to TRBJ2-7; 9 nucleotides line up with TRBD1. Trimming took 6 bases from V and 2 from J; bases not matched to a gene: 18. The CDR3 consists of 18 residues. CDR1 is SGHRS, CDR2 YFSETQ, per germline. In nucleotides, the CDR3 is TGCGCCAGCATAAACACCGGGACAGGGTGGGGAACGACCTACGAGCAGTACTTC. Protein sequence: CASINTGTGWGTTYEQYF.

DNA for the CDR3: TGTGCCAGCAGCCTCCGGGACAGGGCCTCCACCGGGGAGCTGTTTTTT. This codes for CASSLRDRASTGELFF. V gene TRBV9 combines with J gene TRBJ2-2; 9 bases agree with TRBD1. The V gene end was trimmed by 4 bases and the J gene end by 4 bases; junction bases not matched to a gene: 8. The CDR3 loop spans 16 amino acids. CDR1 SGDLS and CDR2 YYNGEE come from the germline V gene.

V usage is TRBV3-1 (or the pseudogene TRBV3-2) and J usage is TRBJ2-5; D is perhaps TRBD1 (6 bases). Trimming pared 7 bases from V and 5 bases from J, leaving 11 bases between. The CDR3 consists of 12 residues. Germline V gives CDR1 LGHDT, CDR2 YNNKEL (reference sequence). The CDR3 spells CASKRGWETQYF. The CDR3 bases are TGTGCCAGCAAAAGGGGGTGGGAGACCCAGTACTTC.